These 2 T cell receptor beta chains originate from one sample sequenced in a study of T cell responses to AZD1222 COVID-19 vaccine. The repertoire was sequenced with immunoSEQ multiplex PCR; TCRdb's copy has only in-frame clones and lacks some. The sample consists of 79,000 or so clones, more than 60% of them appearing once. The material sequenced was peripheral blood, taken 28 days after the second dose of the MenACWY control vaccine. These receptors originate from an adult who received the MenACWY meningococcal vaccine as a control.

The CDR3: CASSSDIQETQYF. The CDR3 DNA sequence: TGTGCCAGCAGCTCCGACATCCAAGAGACCCAGTACTTC. The chain employs TRBV11-2 and TRBJ2-5; D not certain. Germline V lookup: CDR1 SGHAT, CDR2 FQNNGV. Trimming took off 4 bases at V and 1 base at J, with 7 bases between the two ends. The CDR3 loop spans 13 amino acids.

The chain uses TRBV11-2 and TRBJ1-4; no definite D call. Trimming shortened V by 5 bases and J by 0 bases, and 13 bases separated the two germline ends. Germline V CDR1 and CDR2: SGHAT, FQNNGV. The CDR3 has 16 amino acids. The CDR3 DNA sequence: TGTGCCAGCAGCCACGTACGGTTTGCAACTAATGAAAAACTGTTTTTT. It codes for CASSHVRFATNEKLFF.